The rows below give T cell receptor beta chains drawn from one sample of a study of radiation and T cells in renal cell carcinoma. Generated by immunoSEQ multiplex PCR, the TCRdb table keeps only in-frame clones and is missing some. The data show approximately 120,000 clones, with roughly four fifths seen just once and around 3% held by the top ten. Sequencing was performed on blood, taken from a patient whose treatment included radiotherapy and nephrectomy. These receptors originate from a woman aged 60-70 years with renal cell carcinoma. Each CDR3 is given with its conserved first and last residue. The D gene is left open where the match is weak. Clone size is given for some rows only: seen once, a few or many times, or a class if the clone is expanded.

V,size,J,D,CDR3,DNA
TRBV27,.,TRBJ2-7,.,CASSSLQAYEQYF,TGTGCCAGCAGCTCCCTTCAGGCCTACGAGCAGTACTTC
TRBV5-6,.,TRBJ2-5,TRBD2,CASSLYGTSGGYGTQYF,TGTGCCAGCAGCCTCTACGGGACTAGCGGGGGTTATGGGACCCAGTACTTC
TRBV2,few,TRBJ1-5,TRBD1,CASRGQGGQPQHF,TGTGCCAGCAGAGGACAGGGTGGCCAGCCCCAGCATTTT
TRBV6-5,.,TRBJ1-2,.,CASRRSTHNYGYTF,TGTGCCAGCAGACGGTCAACACATAACTATGGCTACACCTTC
TRBV9,.,TRBJ2-7,TRBD1,CASSVDPGTGTNEQYF,TGTGCCAGCAGCGTCGACCCGGGGACAGGGACTAACGAGCAGTACTTC
TRBV2,.,TRBJ2-7,.,CASTFYGGREQYF,TGTGCCAGCACCTTCTATGGGGGGCGAGAGCAGTACTTC
TRBV27,.,TRBJ2-1,TRBD1,CASSFRQGPYNEQFF,TGTGCCAGCAGTTTCCGACAGGGACCCTACAATGAGCAGTTCTTC
TRBV7-6,once,TRBJ1-2,TRBD1,CASSLGVDRDGYGYTF,TGTGCCAGCAGCTTAGGAGTAGACAGGGATGGATATGGCTACACCTTC
TRBV9,.,TRBJ2-7,.,CASSVDGRLYEQYF,TGTGCCAGCAGCGTAGACGGGCGGTTATACGAGCAGTACTTC
TRBV23-1,.,TRBJ2-5,TRBD1,CASSHPSPTGEETQYF,TGCGCCAGCAGTCATCCCTCCCCGACAGGGGAAGAGACCCAGTACTTC
TRBV30,.,TRBJ2-7,.,CAWSSGRPYEQYF,TGTGCCTGGAGTAGCGGCCGTCCCTACGAGCAGTACTTC
TRBV5-1,.,TRBJ1-3,TRBD1,CASSLTGGSGNTIYF,TGCGCCAGCAGCTTAACAGGGGGCTCTGGAAACACCATATATTTT
TRBV2,.,TRBJ2-7,.,CASSLTYSYEQYF,TGTGCCAGCAGTCTTACTTACTCCTACGAGCAGTACTTC
TRBV7-7,.,TRBJ2-3,TRBD1,CASSLGQATDTQYF,TGTGCTAGCAGCCTGGGACAGGCGACAGATACGCAGTATTTT
TRBV28,.,TRBJ2-1,.,CASSVRGGYYNEQFF,TGTGCCAGCAGCGTAAGGGGGGGTTACTACAATGAGCAGTTCTTC
TRBV10-1,.,TRBJ2-7,TRBD1,CASSLGQGYEQYF,TGCGCCAGCAGCCTGGGACAGGGATACGAGCAGTACTTC